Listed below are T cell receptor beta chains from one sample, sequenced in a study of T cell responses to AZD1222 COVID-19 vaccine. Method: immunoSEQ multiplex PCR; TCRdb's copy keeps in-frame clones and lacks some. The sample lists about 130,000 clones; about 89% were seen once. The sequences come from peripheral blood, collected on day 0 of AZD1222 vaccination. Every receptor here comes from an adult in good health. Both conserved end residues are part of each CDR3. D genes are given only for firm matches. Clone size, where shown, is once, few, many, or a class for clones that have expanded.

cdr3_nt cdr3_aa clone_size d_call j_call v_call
TGTGCCAGTGGACGGGACGGTTCCTACGAGCAGTACTTC CASGRDGSYEQYF NA NA TRBJ2-7 TRBV19
TGTGCCAGCAGTACCGACCACAGGAGCAACTATGGCTACACCTTC CASSTDHRSNYGYTF NA NA TRBJ1-2 TRBV7-9
TGTGCCAGCAGCTTAGTTGGAGGGTCGGCTAGGCAGCCCCAGCATTTT CASSLVGGSARQPQHF once NA TRBJ1-5 TRBV7-2
TGCGCCAGCAGCTTGCAAGGGGTGGCGAATTCACCCCTCCACTTT CASSLQGVANSPLHF NA NA TRBJ1-6 TRBV5-1
TGTGCCATCAGTGGGGGAACGGGAAATTCACCCCTCCACTTT CAISGGTGNSPLHF NA NA TRBJ1-6 TRBV10-3
TGTGCCAGCAGCTTGCCCGGAGTCTCTGGAAACACCATATATTTT CASSLPGVSGNTIYF NA NA TRBJ1-3 TRBV5-6
TGTGCCAGCAGCTTTGAGGGGCCGAACACTGAAGCTTTCTTT CASSFEGPNTEAFF NA NA TRBJ1-1 TRBV7-9
TGTGCCAGTAGTATAGTTGGGACAGGAGGCAATCAGCCCCAGCATTTT CASSIVGTGGNQPQHF NA TRBD1 TRBJ1-5 TRBV19
TGTGCCAGCAGCTTAGGACTGCTCCAAGAGACCCAGTACTTC CASSLGLLQETQYF NA NA TRBJ2-5 TRBV5-4
TGTGCCAGCAGCTCATCACCGGGACTAGCGGGGGGGCAGGCAGATACGCAGTATTTT CASSSSPGLAGGQADTQYF NA TRBD2 TRBJ2-3 TRBV5-4
TGTGCCAGCAGTGCCGGGGACAGGGGAAATGAAAAACTGTTTTTT CASSAGDRGNEKLFF NA TRBD1 TRBJ1-4 TRBV3-1/TRBV3-2
TGTGCCAGCTCACTCCCGGGGGACAGGTTCGGGAAACTGTTTTTT CASSLPGDRFGKLFF NA TRBD1 TRBJ1-4 TRBV18
TGCGCCAGCAGCCAAACCGGGACTAGTTTAGTACTTGAGCAGTTCTTC CASSQTGTSLVLEQFF NA TRBD2 TRBJ2-1 TRBV4-1
TGTGCCAGCAGCCTGGGACAGGGAAGTGACACCATATATTTT CASSLGQGSDTIYF NA TRBD1 TRBJ1-3 TRBV11-3
TGTGCCAGCAGCCAATACGACAGGGAAGCTTTCTTT CASSQYDREAFF NA NA TRBJ1-1 TRBV3-1/TRBV3-2
TGTGCCAGCACCAACTACCCAAAGGGCCTCCACTTT CASTNYPKGLHF NA NA TRBJ1-6 TRBV6-5
TGTGCCAGCAGCTTGCAGGGTGGGGGCTCCTATAATTCACCCCTCCACTTT CASSLQGGGSYNSPLHF once NA TRBJ1-6 TRBV7-2
TGTGCCTGGAGTCGGGACAGTCTAGTCTATGGCTACACCTTC CAWSRDSLVYGYTF once TRBD1 TRBJ1-2 TRBV30
TGTGCCAGCAGCCGCTTATACGCAACTAATGAAAAACTGTTTTTT CASSRLYATNEKLFF NA NA TRBJ1-4 TRBV7-2
TGTGCCAGCAGCCCCGGGCGAACAGATACGCAGTATTTT CASSPGRTDTQYF NA NA TRBJ2-3 TRBV3-1/TRBV3-2
TGTGCCAGCTCACCACCGTCGGCACCGAATCAGCCCCAGCATTTT CASSPPSAPNQPQHF NA NA TRBJ1-5 TRBV18
TGCGCCAGCAGTCAATCAGAACAGGGTCCCGGGATTGCCCCTCTCGAGCAGTACTTC CASSQSEQGPGIAPLEQYF few NA TRBJ2-7 TRBV23-1
TGTGCCAGCAGCTTAGACCGGGACAGGGGGTCCGATGAGCAGTTCTTC CASSLDRDRGSDEQFF few TRBD1 TRBJ2-1 TRBV11-2
TGCGCCAGCAGCCCGGGGACAGGGTCACGCGTTTACGGCTACACCTTC CASSPGTGSRVYGYTF NA TRBD1 TRBJ1-2 TRBV5-1
TGTGCCAGCAGCTTAATTTGGACAGGGGACACTGAAGCTTTCTTT CASSLIWTGDTEAFF NA TRBD1 TRBJ1-1 TRBV7-3
TGTGCCAGCAGCTTACTGGGACTAGCGGGGGCCAATACCGGGGAGCTGTTTTTT CASSLLGLAGANTGELFF NA TRBD2 TRBJ2-2 TRBV7-3
TGTGCCAGCAGGGACCGGGGCTATGGCTACACCTTC CASRDRGYGYTF NA NA TRBJ1-2 TRBV27
TGTGCCAGTAGTATAGTTGGGGGGGTAGTCGCCGGGGAGCTGTTTTTT CASSIVGGVVAGELFF NA TRBD2 TRBJ2-2 TRBV19
TGTGCCAGTAGTATCGTTGGTAACTATGGCTACACCTTC CASSIVGNYGYTF NA NA TRBJ1-2 TRBV19
TGCGCCAGCAGTACCGGGACAGGGGGTGGCTACACCTTC CASSTGTGGGYTF NA TRBD1 TRBJ1-2 TRBV10-2
TGTGCCAGCAGCTTAAGGATGAACACTGAAGCTTTCTTT CASSLRMNTEAFF NA NA TRBJ1-1 TRBV7-3
TGTGCCAGCAGTACGACTAGCGGGGGGGAGGATACGCAGTATTTT CASSTTSGGEDTQYF NA TRBD2 TRBJ2-3 TRBV6-5
TGTGCCAGCAGCTTAGGGGGACAGGGCTCTGGCTACACCTTC CASSLGGQGSGYTF NA TRBD1 TRBJ1-2 TRBV7-6
TGCGCCAGCAGCTTTTATTGGAGCGCGAACACCGGGGAGCTGTTTTTT CASSFYWSANTGELFF NA NA TRBJ2-2 TRBV5-1
TGTGCCAGCAGTTACGACCTGGGGGTTGGCTACACCTTC CASSYDLGVGYTF NA NA TRBJ1-2 TRBV11-1